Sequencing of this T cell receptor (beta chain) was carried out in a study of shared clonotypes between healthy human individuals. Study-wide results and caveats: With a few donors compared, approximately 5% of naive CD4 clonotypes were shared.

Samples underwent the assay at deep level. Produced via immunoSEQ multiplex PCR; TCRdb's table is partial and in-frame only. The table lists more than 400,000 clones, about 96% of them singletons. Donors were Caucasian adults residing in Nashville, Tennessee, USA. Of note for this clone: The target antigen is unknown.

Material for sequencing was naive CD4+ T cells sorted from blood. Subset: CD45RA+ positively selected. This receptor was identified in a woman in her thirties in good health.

CDR3 in DNA: TGTGCCAGTAGTGCCCAGATGAACACTGAAGCTTTCTTT. Translated, it gives CASSAQMNTEAFF. The chain combines TRBV19 with TRBJ1-1; D gene ambiguous. The CDR3 consists of 13 residues. Germline V gene data show CDR1 as LNHDA and CDR2 as SQIVND (reference sequence). The germline V and J ends were trimmed by 5 bases and 0 bases, with 7 bases remaining between them. Drawing the rest from reference TRBV19 and TRBJ1-1, the complete variable domain is DGGITQSPKYLFRKEGQNVTLSCEQNLNHDAMYWYRQDPGQGLRLIYYSQIVNDFQKGDIAEGYSVSREKKESFPLTVTSAQKNPTAFYLCASSAQMNTEAFFGQGTRLTVV.